A selection of T cell receptor beta chains follows, all from one sample in a study of neoadjuvant anti-PD-1 for oral cavity cancer. Sequencing used immunoSEQ multiplex PCR; TCRdb keeps in-frame clones, though not all of them. Of 9,500 to 15,000 clones in the sample, about two thirds were seen once. Sequences were derived from PBMCs, sampled after nivolumab (anti-PD-1) treatment. The receptors derive from a person aged 35 to 85 with oral cavity squamous cell carcinoma. Both conserved end residues are part of each CDR3. The D gene is left open where the match is weak. A row's size may be missing; if present it is once, few, many or a size class.

CDR3 protein | CDR3 DNA | J gene | V gene | clone size | D gene
CASSKTGGSYEQYF | TGCGCCAGCTCCAAGACAGGGGGGTCCTACGAGCAGTACTTC | TRBJ2-7 | TRBV10-1 | . | TRBD1
CASSKGSAPEQYF | TGTGCCAGCAGTAAGGGGAGCGCCCCCGAGCAGTACTTC | TRBJ2-7 | TRBV27 | . | .
CASSGRDGHEQYF | TGTGCCAGCAGTGGCAGGGACGGACACGAGCAGTACTTC | TRBJ2-7 | TRBV6-1 | . | .
CASSTPGSGYTF | TGTGCCAGCTCTACCCCAGGGTCTGGCTACACCTTC | TRBJ1-2 | TRBV27 | few | .
CASSGTIGNVHYGYTF | TGTGCCAGCAGTGGAACTATAGGGAACGTTCACTATGGCTACACCTTC | TRBJ1-2 | TRBV6-1 | . | .
CASRNYFTSYKGHNSPLHF | TGTGCCAGCAGGAACTACTTCACTTCGTATAAGGGACATAATTCACCCCTCCACTTT | TRBJ1-6 | TRBV5-6 | . | .
CASSRPGVGETQYF | TGTGCCAGCAGCCGACCAGGGGTTGGGGAGACCCAGTACTTC | TRBJ2-5 | TRBV6-5 | . | .
CASSRNRVQQPQHF | TGCGCCAGCAGCCGGAACAGGGTTCAACAGCCCCAGCATTTT | TRBJ1-5 | TRBV4-1 | few | .
CASSSNGQGVTEAFF | TGTGCCAGCAGTTCCAACGGACAGGGGGTAACTGAAGCTTTCTTT | TRBJ1-1 | TRBV27 | . | TRBD1
CASKQESTYEQYF | TGTGCCTCCAAACAGGAGAGTACCTACGAGCAGTACTTC | TRBJ2-7 | TRBV30 | few | .
CASGAPNQPQHF | TGTGCCAGCGGGGCGCCGAATCAGCCCCAGCATTTT | TRBJ1-5 | TRBV6-6 | . | .
CASRVQGIYNEQFF | TGTGCCAGCAGAGTACAGGGGATCTACAATGAGCAGTTCTTC | TRBJ2-1 | TRBV27 | few | TRBD1
CASSEPGTPPDTQYF | TGCGCCAGCAGTGAGCCGGGCACCCCTCCGGATACGCAGTATTTT | TRBJ2-3 | TRBV10-1 | once | .
CASSVVTDSYNEQFF | TGTGCCAGCAGCGTAGTTACTGACTCCTACAATGAGCAGTTCTTC | TRBJ2-1 | TRBV9 | . | .
CASSPRTGSPLRNTIYF | TGTGCCAGCAGTCCCCGGACAGGGAGTCCCCTACGAAACACCATATATTTT | TRBJ1-3 | TRBV27 | few | TRBD1
CASSLSTRRGTDTQYF | TGTGCCAGCAGCTTAAGTACTCGGCGGGGCACAGATACGCAGTATTTT | TRBJ2-3 | TRBV7-8 | . | .
CASSIAGQGNTGELFF | TGTGCCAGTAGTATTGCGGGACAGGGGAACACCGGGGAGCTGTTTTTT | TRBJ2-2 | TRBV19 | . | TRBD1
CASSLRQIMNTEAFF | TGTGCCAGCAGTCTGCGACAGATTATGAACACTGAAGCTTTCTTT | TRBJ1-1 | TRBV6-1 | . | .
CATSKRSSTDTQYF | TGTGCCACCAGCAAACGGAGCAGCACAGATACGCAGTATTTT | TRBJ2-3 | TRBV15 | once | .
CASSPDWNTEAFF | TGTGCCAGCAGCCCCGATTGGAACACTGAAGCTTTCTTT | TRBJ1-1 | TRBV7-9 | . | .
CAWDRVGSGYTF | TGTGCCTGGGACAGGGTTGGGTCGGGCTACACCTTC | TRBJ1-2 | TRBV30 | once | TRBD1
CASSQDRGSYEQYF | TGTGCCAGCAGTCAAGACAGGGGCTCCTACGAGCAGTACTTC | TRBJ2-7 | TRBV27 | once | TRBD1
CASSYSAGETQYF | TGTGCCAGCAGTTACTCCGCGGGAGAGACCCAGTACTTC | TRBJ2-5 | TRBV6-5 | . | .
CASSGRDYEQYF | TGTGCCAGCAGCGGCCGAGACTACGAGCAGTACTTC | TRBJ2-7 | TRBV7-6 | . | .
CASGLQGGETQYF | TGTGCCAGCGGATTACAGGGGGGCGAGACCCAGTACTTC | TRBJ2-5 | TRBV5-6 | . | TRBD1
CASSRDSYSNQPQHF | TGTGCCAGCAGCCGCGACAGCTATAGCAATCAGCCCCAGCATTTT | TRBJ1-5 | TRBV6-5 | . | .
CASSQEAQATGELFF | TGCGCCAGCAGCCAAGAAGCCCAGGCCACCGGGGAGCTGTTTTTT | TRBJ2-2 | TRBV4-1 | . | .
CASRLSQGVRNTEAFF | TGTGCAAGTCGCTTGTCCCAGGGGGTAAGAAACACTGAAGCTTTCTTT | TRBJ1-1 | TRBV12-2 | medium-sized | .
CASSLVGYGYTF | TGTGCCAGCAGCTTAGTGGGCTATGGCTACACCTTC | TRBJ1-2 | TRBV7-9 | . | .
CASIFTGEATEAFF | TGTGCCAGCATCTTTACAGGGGAGGCCACTGAAGCTTTCTTT | TRBJ1-1 | TRBV2 | . | TRBD1
CASSGGSGGIYGYTF | TGTGCCAGCAGTGGGGGGAGCGGGGGTATCTATGGCTACACCTTC | TRBJ1-2 | TRBV25-1 | few | .
CASSEALLQTQGYYGYTF | TGTGCCAGCAGTGAAGCGCTCCTCCAGACTCAAGGATACTATGGCTACACCTTC | TRBJ1-2 | TRBV6-1 | . | .
CASSLQWGSGNTIYF | TGTGCCAGCAGCTTGCAGTGGGGCTCTGGAAACACCATATATTTT | TRBJ1-3 | TRBV13 | once | .
CASSISSSRGSYGYTF | TGTGCCAGTAGTATATCGAGCTCCAGGGGATCCTATGGCTACACCTTC | TRBJ1-2 | TRBV19 | few | .
CASSLFRVITEAFF | TGTGCCAGCAGCTTATTTAGGGTTATCACTGAAGCTTTCTTT | TRBJ1-1 | TRBV11-3 | . | .
CASIPWSGYEAFF | TGTGCCAGTATCCCATGGTCGGGATATGAAGCTTTCTTT | TRBJ1-1 | TRBV19 | . | .
CASSRGQGVHYGYTF | TGTGCCAGCAGCCGGGGACAGGGAGTACATTATGGCTACACCTTC | TRBJ1-2 | TRBV11-2 | few | TRBD1
CASSWTGGLIDNTEAFF | TGTGCCAGCAGTTGGACAGGGGGCCTGATCGATAACACTGAAGCTTTCTTT | TRBJ1-1 | TRBV27 | once | TRBD1
CASSPGYGYTF | TGTGCCAGCTCACCAGGGTATGGCTACACCTTC | TRBJ1-2 | TRBV18 | . | .
CASGAGLVFEQYF | TGTGCCAGCGGGGCGGGACTAGTCTTCGAGCAGTACTTC | TRBJ2-7 | TRBV7-9 | . | TRBD2
CASSLEPEGNTEAFF | TGTGCCAGCAGCTTAGAGCCTGAGGGTAACACTGAAGCTTTCTTT | TRBJ1-1 | TRBV7-9 | . | .
CASSESGQNTEAFF | TGTGCCAGCAGTGAATCGGGACAGAACACTGAAGCTTTCTTT | TRBJ1-1 | TRBV27 | . | .
CASSMTGPGELFF | TGCGCCAGCAGCATGACAGGGCCCGGGGAGCTGTTTTTT | TRBJ2-2 | TRBV5-1 | few | TRBD1
CASSRDRYTGELFF | TGTGCCAGCAGCCGGGACCGATACACCGGGGAGCTGTTTTTT | TRBJ2-2 | TRBV7-3 | . | .
CASSQPGTAYQDMNTEAFF | TGTGCCAGCAGCCAACCCGGGACAGCTTATCAGGACATGAACACTGAAGCTTTCTTT | TRBJ1-1 | TRBV2 | few | TRBD1
CASSFRRLAGYEQYF | TGTGCCAGCAGCTTTCGGAGACTAGCGGGTTACGAGCAGTACTTC | TRBJ2-7 | TRBV7-8 | . | TRBD2
CASPPAPGETQYF | TGTGCCAGCCCTCCGGCCCCAGGAGAGACCCAGTACTTC | TRBJ2-5 | TRBV6-1 | . | .
CASSRSGGGLSYEQYF | TGCGCCAGCAGCCGATCCGGGGGGGGCCTCTCCTACGAGCAGTACTTC | TRBJ2-7 | TRBV4-1 | . | TRBD2
CASSLDRILNTEAFF | TGTGCCAGCAGCTTAGACAGAATACTGAACACTGAAGCTTTCTTT | TRBJ1-1 | TRBV7-8 | . | .
CASSWGTGHRYNEQFF | TGTGCCAGCAGCTGGGGAACGGGACATCGATACAATGAGCAGTTCTTC | TRBJ2-1 | TRBV5-6 | . | .
CATSRDLSTGRGYTF | TGTGCCACCAGCAGAGATCTCTCGACAGGTCGCGGCTACACCTTC | TRBJ1-2 | TRBV15 | few | .
CAWSNGANVLTF | TGTGCCTGGAGTAATGGGGCCAACGTCCTGACTTTC | TRBJ2-6 | TRBV30 | . | .
CASSSAGLAGSNTGELFF | TGTGCCAGCAGCAGTGCGGGACTAGCGGGATCCAACACCGGGGAGCTGTTTTTT | TRBJ2-2 | TRBV9 | . | TRBD2
CAWSVGGGSNQPQHF | TGTGCCTGGAGTGTCGGGGGAGGTAGCAATCAGCCCCAGCATTTT | TRBJ1-5 | TRBV30 | . | .
CASSSYYRDRLGDWNTEAFF | TGTGCCAGCAGCTCCTATTACCGGGACAGGTTGGGGGATTGGAACACTGAAGCTTTCTTT | TRBJ1-1 | TRBV13 | . | TRBD1